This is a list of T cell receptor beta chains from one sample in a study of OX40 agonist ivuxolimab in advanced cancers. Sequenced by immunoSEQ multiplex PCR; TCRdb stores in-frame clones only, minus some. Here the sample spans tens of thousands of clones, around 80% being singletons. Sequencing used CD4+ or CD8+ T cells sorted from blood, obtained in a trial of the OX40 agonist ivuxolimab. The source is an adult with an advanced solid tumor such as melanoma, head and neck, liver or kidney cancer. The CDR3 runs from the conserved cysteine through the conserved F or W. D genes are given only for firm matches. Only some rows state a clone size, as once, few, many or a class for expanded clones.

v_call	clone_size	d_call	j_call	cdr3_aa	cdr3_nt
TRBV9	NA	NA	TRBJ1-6	CASQSHANSPLHF	TGTGCCAGCCAATCACACGCTAATTCACCCCTCCACTTT
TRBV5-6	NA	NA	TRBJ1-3	CASSSPAAGYSGNTIYF	TGTGCCAGCAGCTCACCCGCCGCGGGATACTCTGGAAACACCATATATTTT
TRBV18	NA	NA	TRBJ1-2	CASSPPALGINGYTF	TGTGCCAGCTCACCACCTGCCTTAGGGATCAATGGCTACACCTTC
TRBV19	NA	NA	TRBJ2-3	CASSSPARRSDTQYF	TGTGCCAGTAGTAGCCCCGCAAGGAGATCAGATACGCAGTATTTT
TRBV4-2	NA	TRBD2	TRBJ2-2	CASRQGLAGPRGVEGELFF	TGTGCCAGCAGACAAGGACTAGCGGGCCCGCGGGGGGTTGAAGGGGAGCTGTTTTTT
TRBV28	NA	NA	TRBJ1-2	CASSTSRIRHGYTF	TGTGCCAGCAGCACCTCCCGGATACGGCATGGCTACACCTTC
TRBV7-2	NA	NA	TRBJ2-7	CASRIADLGAHEQYF	TGTGCCAGCAGAATAGCGGACTTGGGGGCGCACGAGCAGTACTTC
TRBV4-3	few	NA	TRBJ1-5	CASSHGLGINQPQHF	TGCGCCAGCAGCCATGGGCTGGGGATTAATCAGCCCCAGCATTTT
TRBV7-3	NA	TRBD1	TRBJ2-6	CASSSQGQGPSGANVLTF	TGTGCCAGCAGCTCGCAGGGACAGGGACCTTCTGGGGCCAACGTCCTGACTTTC
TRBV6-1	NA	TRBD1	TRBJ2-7	CASSEVGQEPPQEQYF	TGTGCCAGCAGTGAAGTAGGACAGGAACCCCCTCAGGAGCAGTACTTC
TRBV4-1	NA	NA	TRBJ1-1	CASSQDGGERRSTFF	TGCGCCAGCAGCCAAGATGGAGGGGAACGGCGGTCTACTTTCTTT
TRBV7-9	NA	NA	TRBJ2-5	CASSLNMETQYF	TGTGCCAGCAGCTTAAATATGGAGACCCAGTACTTC
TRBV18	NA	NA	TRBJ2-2	CASFVKTGGTGELFF	TGTGCCAGCTTCGTCAAGACTGGGGGAACCGGGGAGCTGTTTTTT